The T cell receptor (beta chain) described here comes from a study of cytomegalovirus exposure and HLA in healthy donors. About this clone itself: Its antigen is not identified.

The J segment lost 4 bases and the V segment lost 6 bases, leaving 9 bases of the junction unmatched. Per germline, CDR1 SGHNT and CDR2 YYREEE (reference sequence). There are 14 residues in the CDR3. Overall study findings and caveats: TCR beta sequences reportedly predicted most subjects' HLA-A and HLA-B alleles accurately. In vitro confirmation showed three CMV-associated chains to be CMV antigen specific. Among TCR sequences, most were rare, though some public TCRs appeared in many donors.

PCR amplification relied on 60 Vbeta primers (plus 13 Jbeta primers). Method: immunoSEQ multiplex PCR; TCRdb's copy keeps in-frame clones and lacks some. This table has fewer than 120,000 clones, around three quarters appearing once. Among the donors, all were healthy bone marrow donors. This TCR came from a woman aged 25 to 39 in good health and CMV-seronegative. Specimen: PBMCs. This chain links TRBV5-4 with TRBJ1-2; the match to TRBD1 covers 7 bases. The CDR3 here is CASKTTGTTYGYTF. The CDR3 DNA sequence: TGTGCCAGCAAAACGACAGGGACGACCTATGGCTACACCTTC.